This TCR beta chain was profiled in a study of PD-1 blockade in classical Hodgkin lymphoma. Study-level results: A significant rise in TCR diversity was seen by C4D1 for CD4+ cells but not for CD8+ cells. Those achieving complete response showed baseline diversity like newly diagnosed patients. Individuals initiating nivolumab under 1 year after ASCT were excluded.

TCRdb's table, derived via immunoSEQ multiplex PCR, lists solely in-frame clones and lacks some. The data show about 24,000 clones, with about four fifths seen just once and over 1.5% held by the top ten. The CDR3 is 14 amino acids. V lost 1 base to trimming and J lost 2 bases; unmatched junction nucleotides: 0. CDR1 is SGDLS and CDR2 is YYNGEE in the germline V gene. Every patient experienced relapse after autologous stem cell transplantation, and brentuximab vedotin exposure varied. CD4+ T cells were purified from thawed PBMCs by negative selection. Details on this clone: Its target is not known.

This clonotype was sampled from a human donor with classical Hodgkin lymphoma. The chain employs TRBV9 and TRBJ2-5, with 9 bases lining up with TRBD2. Sequencing used CD4+ T cells from blood, obtained at baseline. The CDR3 region has the DNA TGTGCCAGCAGCGTAAGCGGGGGGCAAGAGACCCAGTACTTC. It yields the protein CASSVSGGQETQYF.